The 30 T cell receptor beta chains below were found in one sample sequenced in a study of shared clonotypes between healthy human individuals. Sequencing was performed with immunoSEQ multiplex PCR; in TCRdb, only in-frame clones are kept and a portion is missing. The table records under 2,500,000 clones, roughly 95% of them present only once. Specimen: naive CD4+ T cells sorted from blood. As to subset: CD45RA+ positively selected. These receptors came from a man between 18 and 29 years old in good health.

This chain uses TRBV5-1 with TRBJ2-5; the D gene is possibly TRBD2 (7 bases). The J call may be in error: the DNA end matches TRBJ2-7 better. The CDR3 length is 15 residues. CDR1 is SGHRS and CDR2 is YFSETQ in the germline V gene. CDR3 DNA: TGCGCCAGCAGCAGCGGGACAACCTCCTCCTACGAGCAGTACTTC. Translating gives CASSSGTTSSYEQYF.

This chain uses TRBV5-1 with TRBJ2-3; TRBD2 agrees at 14 bases. V was pared by 5 bases and J by 4 bases, with 3 bases of the junction left unmatched. The CDR3 has 15 residues. CDR1 is SGHRS and CDR2 is YFSETQ in the germline V gene. The CDR3 sequence is CASRRLAGGADTQYF. DNA of the CDR3: TGCGCCAGCAGGAGACTAGCGGGAGGGGCAGATACGCAGTATTTT.

The chain couples TRBV6-1 to TRBJ2-5, with D maybe TRBD1 (5 bases). CDR1 MNHNS and CDR2 SASEGT come from the germline V gene. The CDR3 length is 13 residues. Trimming shortened V by 6 bases and J by 7 bases, and 15 bases separated the two germline ends. Here the CDR3 reads CASRTTDRGTQYF. CDR3 bases: TGTGCCAGCAGAACGACAGACCGAGGGACCCAGTACTTC.

The CDR3 nucleotides read TGTGCCAGCTCAATCCACAGCAACAATCAGCCCCAGCATTTT. This gives the protein CASSIHSNNQPQHF. The rearrangement links TRBV11-2 to TRBJ1-5; D call uncertain. CDR1 SGHAT and CDR2 FQNNGV come from the germline V gene. The length of the CDR3 is 14 residues. V was pared by 8 bases and J by 3 bases, with 14 bases between.

The V call is TRBV11-2, the J call TRBJ1-1, with 7 bases matching TRBD1. CDR1 and CDR2 (germline): SGHAT, FQNNGV. The CDR3 runs to 15 residues. Germline trimming cut 5 bases from V and 1 base from J; bases unmatched to any gene: 7. The CDR3, as DNA: TGTGCCAGCAGCCGAGAGGGGGCAGCGAACACTGAAGCTTTCTTT. This encodes CASSREGAANTEAFF.

The count of this clone is one. This chain uses TRBV10-1 with TRBJ2-7; 11 bases fit TRBD2. V lost 10 bases and J lost 0; bases outside the gene matches: 5. CDR1 WNHNN and CDR2 SYGVQD come from the germline V gene (reference sequence). This CDR3 is built from 14 residues. The CDR3 DNA follows: TGCGCCACCAGAACTAGCGGGGGCTCCTACGAGCAGTACTTC. Amino acids: CATRTSGGSYEQYF.

This clone appeared once. The chain is built from TRBV7-2 and TRBJ2-7; tentative D call: TRBD1 (6 bases). The length of the CDR3 is 15 residues. The germline V gene encodes CDR1 SGHTA and CDR2 FQGNSA. V was shortened by 1 base and J by 2 bases, with 12 bases between the two germline ends. This CDR3 is CASSLEDRATYEQYF. In DNA, the CDR3 is TGTGCCAGCAGCTTAGAGGACAGAGCGACCTACGAGCAGTACTTC.

The genes are TRBV25-1 and TRBJ1-3; D possibly corresponds to TRBD1 (6 bases). The CDR3 runs to 15 residues. V gave up 3 bases and J gave up 3 bases, with 12 bases separating them. Looked up from germline, CDR1 is MGHDK and CDR2 is SYGVNS. The CDR3 DNA is TGTGCCAGCAGTGATCCCGGACAGCTTGGAAACACCATATATTTT. This encodes CASSDPGQLGNTIYF.

The CDR3 DNA sequence: TGCGCCAGCAGCTTGGCTTCAGCTGACACTGAAGCTTTCTTT. Protein: CASSLASADTEAFF. The V gene is TRBV5-1, the J gene TRBJ1-1; D gene unclear. Trimming pared 0 bases from V and 3 bases from J, leaving 9 bases between. CDR3 length: 14 amino acids. CDR1 SGHRS and CDR2 YFSETQ come from the germline V gene.

The rearrangement uses TRBV7-9 and TRBJ2-3; D perhaps matches TRBD1 (5 bases). Trimming removed 5 bases from V and 3 bases from J, with 15 bases in between. CDR3 size: 15 residues. Germline loops: CDR1 SEHNR, CDR2 FQNEAQ (reference sequence). In DNA form, the CDR3 reads TGTGCCAGCAGCCGAGTGGTAGGGGATACAGATACGCAGTATTTT. Its translation: CASSRVVGDTDTQYF. The whole variable domain, remainder taken from reference TRBV7-9 and TRBJ2-3, is DTGVSQNPRHKITKRGQNVTFRCDPISEHNRLYWYRQTLGQGPEFLTYFQNEAQLEKSRLLSDRFSAERPKGSFSTLEIQRTEQGDSAMYLCASSRVVGDTDTQYFGPGTRLTVL.

The chain recombines TRBV5-6 with TRBJ2-7, with D maybe TRBD2 (5 bases). The germline gives CDR1 SGHDT, CDR2 YYEEEE. This CDR3 spans 13 amino acids. Trimming removed 2 bases from V and 6 bases from J, with 12 bases in between. CDR3 sequence (DNA): TGTGCCAGCAGCTTTTGGGAGATGAGCGAGCAGTACTTC. It yields the protein CASSFWEMSEQYF.

The chain combines TRBV7-2 with TRBJ1-2, with D maybe TRBD1 (6 bases). Trimming took 0 bases from V and 4 from J, leaving 9 bases between them. The germline V gene has CDR1 SGHTA and CDR2 FQGNSA. The CDR3 has 14 residues. CDR3 DNA: TGTGCCAGCAGCTTAGCGGGCAGGGGCTATGGCTACACCTTC. It specifies CASSLAGRGYGYTF.

V usage is TRBV28 and J usage is TRBJ2-2; 7 bases map to TRBD2. J was trimmed by 5 bases and V by 3 bases; bases with no gene match: 3. CDR1 MDHEN and CDR2 SYDVKM come from the germline V gene. The CDR3 totals 14 residues. CDR3 protein: CASSFGGGTGELFF. DNA for the CDR3: TGTGCCAGCAGTTTTGGCGGGGGAACCGGGGAGCTGTTTTTT.

The V call is TRBV5-1, the J call TRBJ2-3; 7 nucleotides align to TRBD1. Losses at the gene ends were 0 bases for V and 1 base for J; bases not matched to a gene: 5. Per germline, CDR1 SGHRS and CDR2 YFSETQ. The CDR3 totals 16 residues. For the CDR3, the DNA is TGCGCCAGCAGCTTGGTCACAGGGGAAGGCACAGATACGCAGTATTTT. Its translation: CASSLVTGEGTDTQYF.

Points on this clone: A junction boundary mismatches the germline segment, possibly from a read error. This chain joins TRBV13 and TRBJ1-4; D not resolved. CDR3 size: 14 residues. Germline values: CDR1 PRHDT, CDR2 FYEKMQ (reference sequence). Written as DNA, the CDR3 is TGTGCCAGCAGCCAAAGAGGGCCCAATGGAAAACTGTTTTTT. Protein: CASSQRGPNGKLFF.

CDR3 nucleotide sequence: TGTGCCAGTACCTCCGGGGGCCTCACAGATACGCAGTATTTT. Its protein product is CASTSGGLTDTQYF. The J gene is TRBJ2-3, the V gene TRBV19; the D gene could be TRBD1 or TRBD2 (6 bases each). V was trimmed by 7 bases and J by 2 bases, leaving 13 bases between them. Germline loops: CDR1 LNHDA, CDR2 SQIVND (reference sequence). CDR3 size: 14 residues.

V gene TRBV19 combines with J gene TRBJ1-2, with D hard to call. The CDR3 covers 17 residues. Germline values: CDR1 LNHDA, CDR2 SQIVND (reference sequence). Trimming pared 1 base from V and 4 bases from J, leaving 19 bases between. CDR3 bases: TGTGCCAGTAGTATAGGGACGGACTTAACTTTTGGCTATGGCTACACCTTC. It translates to CASSIGTDLTFGYGYTF.

The rearrangement links TRBV19 to TRBJ2-7, with D possibly called TRBD1 or TRBD2 (5 bases each). There are 14 residues in the CDR3. Germline-derived CDR1 and CDR2 are LNHDA and SQIVND (reference sequence). V gave up 1 base and J gave up 0 bases, with 7 bases separating them. CDR3 bases: TGTGCCAGTAGTATAGGAGGGACCTCCTACGAGCAGTACTTC. The encoded protein is CASSIGGTSYEQYF.

The chain carries TRBV11-2 and TRBJ2-7; 9 bases fit TRBD2. This CDR3 is built from 16 residues. V gave up 3 bases and J gave up 1 base; unmatched junction bases: 7. Germline V gene lookup returns CDR1 SGHAT and CDR2 FQNNGV. The CDR3 loop is CASSFTSGRVSYEQYF. The CDR3, as DNA: TGTGCCAGCAGCTTTACTAGCGGGCGGGTATCCTACGAGCAGTACTTC.

The genes are TRBV14 and TRBJ2-5; 14 bases agree with TRBD2. The CDR3 has 17 amino acids. Germline CDR1 and CDR2: SGHDN and FVKESK. Trimming cost V 1 base and J 4 bases; bases outside gene matches: 5. In DNA, the CDR3 is TGTGCCAGCAGCCAAGGACTAGCGGGAGGGTTGGCAGAGACCCAGTACTTC. Its translation is CASSQGLAGGLAETQYF.

The chain joins TRBV18 to TRBJ1-1; D is unclear. Germline V gene lookup returns CDR1 KGHSH and CDR2 LQKENI. The ends were cut back, 3 bases at V and 4 bases at J, with 12 bases in the middle. This CDR3 is 14 amino acids long. This chain's CDR3 is CASSPDGASTEAFF. CDR3 sequence (DNA): TGTGCCAGCTCACCGGACGGTGCGAGCACTGAAGCTTTCTTT.

The V and J genes are TRBV7-9 and TRBJ2-1; weak D call: TRBD2 (5 bases). The germline V gene has CDR1 SEHNR and CDR2 FQNEAQ (reference sequence). The CDR3 spans 16 residues. The germline V and J ends were trimmed by 1 base and 2 bases, with 12 bases remaining between them. The CDR3 reads CASSLVVGVAYNEQFF. The CDR3 region has the DNA TGTGCCAGCAGCTTAGTTGTGGGAGTTGCCTACAATGAGCAGTTCTTC.

Turning to this clone: Other DNA variants within this sample encode the same CDR3. The chain employs TRBV7-2 and TRBJ2-7; 9 bases agree with TRBD2. Germline V gene data show CDR1 as SGHTA and CDR2 as FQGNSA. The CDR3 loop spans 14 amino acids. V lost 0 bases and J lost 3; bases outside the gene matches: 0. This CDR3 is CASSLASGSYEQYF. The CDR3 DNA follows: TGTGCCAGCAGCTTAGCTAGCGGGAGCTACGAGCAGTACTTC.

This chain connects TRBV5-1 to TRBJ2-3; 8 bases match TRBD2. The V gene end was trimmed by 0 bases and the J gene end by 5 bases; junction bases not matched to a gene: 5. Germline CDR1 reads SGHRS; CDR2 reads YFSETQ. The CDR3 totals 15 residues. This chain's CDR3 is CASSLERGIRDTQYF. DNA for the CDR3: TGCGCCAGCAGCTTGGAGCGGGGGATCAGAGATACGCAGTATTTT.

The gene calls are TRBV18 and TRBJ1-1, with D maybe TRBD1 (5 bases). Germline V gene sequence: CDR1 KGHSH, CDR2 LQKENI. The ends were cut back, 6 bases at V and 6 bases at J, with 17 bases in the middle. The CDR3 is made up of 14 amino acids. The CDR3 sequence: CASSPGTQRPEAFF. The CDR3 DNA reads as TGTGCCAGCTCCCCCGGGACTCAGAGACCTGAAGCTTTCTTT.

This clone has a single count. This chain connects TRBV7-2 to TRBJ2-7, with 9 bases matching TRBD1. There are 16 residues in the CDR3. Germline loops: CDR1 SGHTA, CDR2 FQGNSA. The junction had 7 bases not matched to a gene; V was cut back by 2 bases and J by 2 bases. The CDR3 loop is CASSLYGTGITYEQYF. The CDR3 DNA reads TGTGCCAGCAGCTTATACGGGACAGGGATCACCTACGAGCAGTACTTC. The full variable domain, its missing parts supplied by reference TRBV7-2 and TRBJ2-7, is GAGVSQSPSNKVTEKGKDVELRCDPISGHTALYWYRQSLGQGLEFLIYFQGNSAPDKSGLPSDRFSAERTGGSVSTLTIQRTQQEDSAVYLCASSLYGTGITYEQYFGPGTRLTVT.

Details on this clone: This sample also contains other DNA sequences that code for the same CDR3. The rearrangement links TRBV7-2 to TRBJ2-1, with D perhaps matching TRBD1 (6 bases). This CDR3 has 12 amino acids. Trimming cost V 4 bases and J 8 bases, with 9 bases left between them. The germline gives CDR1 SGHTA, CDR2 FQGNSA. CDR3 DNA: TGTGCCAGCAGCTCGACAGGCTATGAGCAGTTCTTC. Amino acid sequence: CASSSTGYEQFF.

V usage is TRBV30 and J usage is TRBJ2-5; tentatively, D is TRBD1 or TRBD2 (5 bases each). Germline-derived CDR1 and CDR2 are GTSNPN and SVGIG (reference sequence). The CDR3 contains 15 residues. V was pared by 0 bases and J by 6 bases, with 17 bases between. As DNA, the CDR3 is TGTGCCTGGAGTGTACTTGGGGACCCCCTTCAGACCCAGTACTTC. Translation: CAWSVLGDPLQTQYF. Together with reference TRBV30 and TRBJ2-5, the CDR3 gives the full variable domain: SQTIHQWPATLVQPVGSPLSLECTVEGTSNPNLYWYRQAAGRGLQLLFYSVGIGQISSEVPQNLSASRPQDRQFILSSKKLLLSDSGFYLCAWSVLGDPLQTQYFGPGTRLLVL.

The chain employs TRBV7-9 and TRBJ1-1; D call uncertain. V was clipped by 5 bases and J by 7 bases, with 11 bases between them. The CDR3 has 12 residues. Germline CDR1 is SEHNR and CDR2 is FQNEAQ (reference sequence). The CDR3 loop is CASSPPEGEAFF. The DNA of the CDR3 is TGTGCCAGCAGCCCACCGGAGGGTGAAGCTTTCTTT.

The chain has TRBV5-5 and TRBJ2-1; D not resolved. The CDR3 sequence is 15 residues long. Trimming shortened V by 4 bases and J by 4 bases, and 15 bases separated the two germline ends. Per the germline V gene, CDR1 is SGHKS and CDR2 is YYEKEE (reference sequence). The DNA of the CDR3 is TGTGCCAGCAGCCCCCAAGGCGCCCCTTACAATGAGCAGTTCTTC. Protein sequence: CASSPQGAPYNEQFF.